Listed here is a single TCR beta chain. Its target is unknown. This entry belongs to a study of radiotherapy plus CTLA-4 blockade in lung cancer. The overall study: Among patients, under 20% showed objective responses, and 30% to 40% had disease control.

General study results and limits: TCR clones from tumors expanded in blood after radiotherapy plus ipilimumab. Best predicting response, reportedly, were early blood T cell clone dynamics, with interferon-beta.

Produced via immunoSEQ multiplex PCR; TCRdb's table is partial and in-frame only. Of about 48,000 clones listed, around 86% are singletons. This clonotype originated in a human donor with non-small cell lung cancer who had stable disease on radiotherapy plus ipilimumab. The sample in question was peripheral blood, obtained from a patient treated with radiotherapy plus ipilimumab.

CDR3 amino acids: CASSPPGLINQPQHF. The CDR3, as DNA: TGTGCCAGCTCACCCCCGGGACTAATCAATCAGCCCCAGCATTTT. V gene TRBV18 combines with J gene TRBJ1-5; D possibly corresponds to TRBD1 (5 bases). This CDR3 has 15 amino acids. The germline V and J ends were trimmed by 3 bases and 3 bases, with 12 bases remaining between them. CDR1 is KGHSH, CDR2 LQKENI, per germline.